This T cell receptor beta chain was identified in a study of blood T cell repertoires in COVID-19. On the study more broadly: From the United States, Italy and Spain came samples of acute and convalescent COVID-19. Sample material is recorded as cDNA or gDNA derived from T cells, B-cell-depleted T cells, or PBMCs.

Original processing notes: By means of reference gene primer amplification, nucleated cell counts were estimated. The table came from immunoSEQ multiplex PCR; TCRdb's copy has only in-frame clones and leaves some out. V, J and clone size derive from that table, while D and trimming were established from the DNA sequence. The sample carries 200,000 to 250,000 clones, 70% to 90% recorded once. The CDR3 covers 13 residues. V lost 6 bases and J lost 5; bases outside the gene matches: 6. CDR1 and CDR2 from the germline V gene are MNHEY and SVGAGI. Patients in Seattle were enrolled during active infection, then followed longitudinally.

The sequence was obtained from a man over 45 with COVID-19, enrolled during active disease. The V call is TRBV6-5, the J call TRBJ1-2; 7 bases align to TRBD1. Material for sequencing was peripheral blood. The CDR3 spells CASSDRDKYGYTF. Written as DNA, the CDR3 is TGTGCCAGCAGCGACAGGGATAAGTATGGCTACACCTTC.